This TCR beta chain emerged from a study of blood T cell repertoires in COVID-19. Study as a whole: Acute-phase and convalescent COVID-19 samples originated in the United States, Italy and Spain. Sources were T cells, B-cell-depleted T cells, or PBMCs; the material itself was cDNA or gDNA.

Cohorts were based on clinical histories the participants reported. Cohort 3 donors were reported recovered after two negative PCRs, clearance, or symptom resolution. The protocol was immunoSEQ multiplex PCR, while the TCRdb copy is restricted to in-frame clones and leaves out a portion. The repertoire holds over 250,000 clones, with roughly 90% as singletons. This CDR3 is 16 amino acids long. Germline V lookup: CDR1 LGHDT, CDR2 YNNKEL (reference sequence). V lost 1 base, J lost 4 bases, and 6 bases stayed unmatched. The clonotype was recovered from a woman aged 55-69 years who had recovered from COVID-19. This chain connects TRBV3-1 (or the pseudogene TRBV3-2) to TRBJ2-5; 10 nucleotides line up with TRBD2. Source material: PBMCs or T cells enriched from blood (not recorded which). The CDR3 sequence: CASSQVPWTSGETQYF. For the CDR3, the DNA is TGTGCCAGCAGCCAAGTTCCCTGGACTAGCGGAGAGACCCAGTACTTC.